The 31 T cell receptor beta chains in this list originate from one sample, sequenced in a study of cytomegalovirus exposure and HLA in healthy donors. The PCR made use of 60 Vbeta and 13 Jbeta primers. The repertoire was sequenced with immunoSEQ multiplex PCR; TCRdb's copy has only in-frame clones and lacks some. The sample includes some 87,000 clones, around 81% seen only once; the top ten take 5.5% to 7%. Sequencing used PBMCs. The origin of the receptors is a man between 18 and 29 years old in good health and CMV-seropositive.

The rearrangement links TRBV28 to TRBJ1-1; TRBD1 might be the D (5 bases). The CDR3 has 13 residues. Per germline, CDR1 MDHEN and CDR2 SYDVKM. V dropped 9 bases and J dropped 0 bases, with 11 bases sitting between them. CDR3 coding DNA: TGTGCCAGTCGACAGATTTTGAACACTGAAGCTTTCTTT. This codes for CASRQILNTEAFF.

The chain has TRBV29-1 and TRBJ2-5; 7 bases are shared with TRBD1. The CDR3 covers 15 residues. The junction had 18 bases not matched to a gene; V was cut back by 7 bases and J by 7 bases. CDR1 is SQVTM and CDR2 is ANQGSEA in the germline V gene. Written as DNA, the CDR3 is TGCAGCGCAGCCGGGACAGAGGGTTTCAAAGGGACCCAGTACTTC. Protein product: CSAAGTEGFKGTQYF. The full variable domain, in which reference TRBV29-1 and TRBJ2-5 provide the parts outside the CDR3, is SAVISQKPSRDICQRGTSLTIQCQVDSQVTMMFWYRQQPGQSLTLIATANQGSEATYESGFVIDKFPISRPNLTFSTLTVSNMSPEDSSIYLCSAAGTEGFKGTQYFGPGTRLLVL.

This rearrangement joins TRBV10-1 to TRBJ2-3, with 9 bases identical to TRBD2. Germline CDR1 WNHNN, CDR2 SYGVQD (reference sequence). V gave up 3 bases and J gave up 1 base; unmatched junction bases: 2. The CDR3 spans 15 residues. In DNA, the CDR3 is TGCGCCAGCAGTGATCCTAGCGGGGGCACAGATACGCAGTATTTT. It translates to CASSDPSGGTDTQYF.

The CDR3, as DNA: TGCGCCAGCAGCCAAGTCCCGGGACAGGGGGGGGACACTGAAGCTTTCTTT. Translation: CASSQVPGQGGDTEAFF. J is TRBJ1-1 and V is TRBV4-1; 11 bases align to TRBD1. The CDR3 has 17 amino acids. V shed 1 base, J shed 3 bases, and the junction held 7 bases outside the gene matches. Per germline, CDR1 MGHRA and CDR2 YSYEKL.

J is TRBJ2-7 and V is TRBV4-1; D is possibly TRBD2 (5 bases). Germline assignment: CDR1 MGHRA and CDR2 YSYEKL. Trimming left V 2 bases short and J 1 base short, with 12 bases between. The CDR3 contains 15 residues. The CDR3 loop reads CASSQLLRDSYEQYF. CDR3 sequence (DNA): TGCGCCAGCAGCCAACTTCTACGGGATTCCTACGAGCAGTACTTC.

J is TRBJ2-7 and V is TRBV13; 7 nucleotides match TRBD1. V shed 5 bases and J 3 bases; nucleotides not matched to a gene: 4. CDR3 size: 13 residues. The germline V gene encodes CDR1 PRHDT and CDR2 FYEKMQ (reference sequence). The CDR3 here is CASSRDRFYEQYF. CDR3 coding DNA: TGTGCCAGCAGCCGGGACAGATTCTACGAGCAGTACTTC. Variable domain in full (rest from reference TRBV13 and TRBJ2-7): AAGVIQSPRHLIKEKRETATLKCYPIPRHDTVYWYQQGPGQDPQFLISFYEKMQSDKGSIPDRFSAQQFSDYHSELNMSSLELGDSALYFCASSRDRFYEQYFGPGTRLTVT.

V and J are TRBV7-8 and TRBJ1-5; TRBD1 matches at 7 bases. Per the germline V gene, CDR1 is SGHVS and CDR2 is FQNEAQ. The CDR3 has 14 residues. Unmatched junction bases numbered 3, after V lost 3 bases and J lost 4 bases. The CDR3 bases are TGTGCCAGCAGCTTCGGGACAGATAATCAGCCCCAGCATTTT. Translated, it gives CASSFGTDNQPQHF. Drawing the rest from reference TRBV7-8 and TRBJ1-5, the complete variable domain is GAGVSQSPRYKVAKRGQDVALRCDPISGHVSLFWYQQALGQGPEFLTYFQNEAQLDKSGLPSDRFFAERPEGSVSTLKIQRTQQEDSAVYLCASSFGTDNQPQHFGDGTRLSIL.

V usage is TRBV29-1 and J usage is TRBJ2-5; tentatively, D is TRBD1 (6 bases). Germline V lookup: CDR1 SQVTM, CDR2 ANQGSEA. The CDR3 consists of 15 residues. Here the CDR3 reads CSYLSGDRLIRTQYF. Written as DNA, the CDR3 is TGCAGTTATTTGTCAGGGGACCGGCTAATTCGGACCCAGTACTTC.

This rearrangement joins TRBV7-3 to TRBJ2-2, with D tentatively TRBD2 (7 bases). The CDR3 contains 14 residues. The ends were cut back, 5 bases at V and 4 bases at J, with 11 bases in the middle. The germline gives CDR1 SGHTA, CDR2 FQGTGA. The CDR3 DNA follows: TGTGCCAGCAGCCGGAGGGGGGGCACCGGGGAGCTGTTTTTT. Residues: CASSRRGGTGELFF.

The V gene is TRBV7-8, the J gene TRBJ2-5; 9 bases are shared with TRBD1. The germline gives CDR1 SGHVS, CDR2 FQNEAQ. This CDR3 spans 16 amino acids. After removal of 5 bases from V and 1 base from J, the junction contained 8 bases not matched to a gene. The CDR3 DNA reads TGTGCCAGCAGCCCTAAGGACAGGGGCCTCCAAGAGACCCAGTACTTC. It specifies CASSPKDRGLQETQYF. Variable domain in full (rest from reference TRBV7-8 and TRBJ2-5): GAGVSQSPRYKVAKRGQDVALRCDPISGHVSLFWYQQALGQGPEFLTYFQNEAQLDKSGLPSDRFFAERPEGSVSTLKIQRTQQEDSAVYLCASSPKDRGLQETQYFGPGTRLLVL.

The V call is TRBV7-8, the J call TRBJ1-2; 9 positions match TRBD1. With V trimmed by 5 bases and J by 6 bases, 10 bases remained unmatched. Per the germline V gene, CDR1 is SGHVS and CDR2 is FQNEAQ. CDR3 size: 15 residues. In nucleotides, the CDR3 is TGTGCCAGCAGCGGCCGGGACAGGGTTTTACATGGCTACACCTTC. It encodes CASSGRDRVLHGYTF.

This clone showed up just a few times. This sequence joins TRBV10-1 and TRBJ1-5, with D uncertain. The CDR3 runs to 14 residues. From germline, CDR1 is WNHNN and CDR2 SYGVQD (reference sequence). V lost 6 bases and J 7 bases, leaving 16 bases between the germline ends. DNA of the CDR3: TGCGCCAGCAGGAGAGGGCCTTTCGGACAGCCCCAGCATTTT. Amino acid sequence: CASRRGPFGQPQHF.

The V call is TRBV10-1, the J call TRBJ2-2, with 13 bases identical to TRBD2. V lost 8 bases to trimming and J lost 12 bases; unmatched junction nucleotides: 12. The CDR3 runs 15 residues. CDR1 is WNHNN, CDR2 SYGVQD, per germline (reference sequence). The CDR3 nucleotides read TGCGCCAGCCCAATCCCGGGACTAGCGGGATGGAAGCTGTTTTTT. As protein: CASPIPGLAGWKLFF.

V and J are TRBV28 and TRBJ2-7; weak D call: TRBD1 (6 bases). This CDR3 contains 16 residues. Trimming stripped 7 bases from V and 3 bases from J, with 22 bases between. Germline loops: CDR1 MDHEN, CDR2 SYDVKM. The CDR3 DNA is TGTGCCAGCACCGGGGCAAGGGTCCCGACAGGCTACGAGCAGTACTTC. Translated: CASTGARVPTGYEQYF.

The J gene is TRBJ1-2, the V gene TRBV5-8; D not certain. Germline lookup yields CDR1 SGHTS and CDR2 YDEGEE. The CDR3 length is 15 residues. Trimming took off 0 bases at V and 6 bases at J, with 15 bases between the two ends. CDR3 amino acids: CASSLVVGVPHGYTF. The CDR3 DNA sequence: TGTGCCAGCAGCTTGGTCGTCGGGGTGCCACATGGCTACACCTTC.

The rearrangement uses TRBV7-9 and TRBJ1-5; a weak D match, TRBD1 (6 bases). Trimming removed 7 bases from V and 3 bases from J, with 10 bases in between. Germline values: CDR1 SEHNR, CDR2 FQNEAQ (reference sequence). The CDR3 extends over 13 amino acids. Written as DNA, the CDR3 is TGTGCCAGCACAGGGGACCTCAATCAGCCCCAGCATTTT. The encoded protein is CASTGDLNQPQHF.

The rearrangement joins TRBV6-7 to TRBJ1-4, with 9 bases that match TRBD1. TRBV6-7 is recorded as an ORF, its role being uncertain. The CDR3 loop spans 12 amino acids. The CDR3 nucleotides read TGTACCGGGACAGGGCGGAGTGAAAAACTGTTTTTT. Its translation: CTGTGRSEKLFF.

The chain joins TRBV14 to TRBJ1-1; perhaps TRBD1 as D (5 bases). CDR1 is SGHDN and CDR2 is FVKESK in the germline V gene. V lost 1 base and J lost 0, with 9 bases in between. This CDR3 region has 15 residues. The CDR3 protein is CASSQVSGMNTEAFF. The DNA for the CDR3 is TGTGCCAGCAGCCAAGTTTCAGGGATGAACACTGAAGCTTTCTTT.

Concerning this clone: Relative to the germline gene, one junction end is altered; a read error may explain this. The chain links TRBV7-7 to TRBJ2-1; weak D call: TRBD2 (5 bases). The CDR3 loop spans 14 amino acids. Germline V lookup: CDR1 SSHAT, CDR2 FNYEAQ (reference sequence). The CDR3 reads CASSHTSGLDEQFF. The CDR3 DNA is TGTGCTAGCAGCCATACTAGTGGGCTAGATGAGCAGTTCTTC.

The V call is TRBV7-9, the J call TRBJ1-2; weak D call: TRBD1 (6 bases). The ends were cut back, 6 bases at V and 3 bases at J, with 20 bases in the middle. Per the germline V gene, CDR1 is SEHNR and CDR2 is FQNEAQ (reference sequence). The length of the CDR3 is 16 residues. CDR3 protein: CASSQIRTVTHYGYTF. CDR3 nucleotide sequence: TGTGCCAGCAGTCAGATACGGACAGTAACCCACTATGGCTACACCTTC.

J is TRBJ1-1 and V is TRBV14; D is unresolved. This CDR3 is built from 12 residues. Germline V lookup: CDR1 SGHDN, CDR2 FVKESK. The V end lost 1 base, the J end lost 7 bases, and 7 bases lay between the germline ends. CDR3 amino acids: CASSQAGYEAFF. The CDR3 nucleotides read TGTGCCAGCAGCCAAGCCGGTTATGAAGCTTTCTTT.

This chain uses TRBV5-4 with TRBJ2-5, with 9 bases fitting TRBD1. CDR3 length: 15 residues. Trimming removed 4 bases from V and 4 bases from J; junction bases left unmatched: 8. Germline-derived CDR1 and CDR2 are SGHNT and YYREEE (reference sequence). CDR3 amino acids: CASSRGQGWVETQYF. For the CDR3, the DNA is TGTGCCAGCAGCCGTGGACAGGGGTGGGTAGAGACCCAGTACTTC.

This sequence joins TRBV28 and TRBJ2-7, with D perhaps TRBD2 (7 bases). The CDR3 extends over 14 amino acids. Trimming pared 9 bases from V and 6 bases from J, leaving 21 bases between. Germline loops: CDR1 MDHEN, CDR2 SYDVKM. CDR3 DNA sequence: TGTGCCAGTTCACGTAGCGGCGGGGGCATCGAGCAGTACTTC. This sequence encodes CASSRSGGGIEQYF.

CDR3 residues: CASSLASGRGYEQYF. The DNA for the CDR3 is TGCGCCAGCAGCTTGGCCTCTGGGAGAGGCTACGAGCAGTACTTC. The rearrangement links TRBV5-1 to TRBJ2-7, with D perhaps matching TRBD2 (5 bases). The CDR3 is 15 residues long. The germline V gene encodes CDR1 SGHRS and CDR2 YFSETQ. V was cut by 0 bases and J by 3 bases, with 13 bases left in between. Full variable domain (missing parts from reference TRBV5-1 and TRBJ2-7): KAGVTQTPRYLIKTRGQQVTLSCSPISGHRSVSWYQQTPGQGLQFLFEYFSETQRNKGNFPGRFSGRQFSNSRSEMNVSTLELGDSALYLCASSLASGRGYEQYFGPGTRLTVT.

The chain recombines TRBV7-6 with TRBJ2-7, with 7 bases aligning to TRBD2. The CDR3 extends over 15 amino acids. From germline, CDR1 is SGHVS and CDR2 FNYEAQ. Germline trimming cut 1 base from V and 4 bases from J; bases unmatched to any gene: 7. This chain's CDR3 is CASSLVPGEGYEQYF. The CDR3 DNA sequence: TGTGCCAGCAGCTTAGTCCCGGGGGAGGGTTACGAGCAGTACTTC.

The J gene is TRBJ2-1, the V gene TRBV14; tentatively, D is TRBD1 (6 bases). Deletions cut 3 bases from V and 6 bases from J, with 12 bases between. Germline CDR1 SGHDN, CDR2 FVKESK. The CDR3 is 14 amino acids. CDR3 sequence: CASSHKGQINEQFF. The CDR3 DNA reads as TGTGCCAGCAGCCACAAAGGACAGATCAATGAGCAGTTCTTC. Full variable domain (remainder filled in from reference TRBV14 and TRBJ2-1): EAGVTQFPSHSVIEKGQTVTLRCDPISGHDNLYWYRRVMGKEIKFLLHFVKESKQDESGMPNNRFLAERTGGTYSTLKVQPAELEDSGVYFCASSHKGQINEQFFGPGTRLTVL.

This clone was seen a handful of times. The V call is TRBV7-8, the J call TRBJ2-7; 9 nucleotides line up with TRBD2. The CDR3 loop spans 16 amino acids. Germline values: CDR1 SGHVS, CDR2 FQNEAQ. V shed 4 bases, J shed 1 base, and the junction held 8 bases outside the gene matches. The CDR3, as DNA: TGTGCCAGCAGCTCAACCATAGCGGGAGTTTCCTACGAGCAGTACTTC. This codes for CASSSTIAGVSYEQYF. Full variable domain (rest looked up from reference TRBV7-8 and TRBJ2-7): GAGVSQSPRYKVAKRGQDVALRCDPISGHVSLFWYQQALGQGPEFLTYFQNEAQLDKSGLPSDRFFAERPEGSVSTLKIQRTQQEDSAVYLCASSSTIAGVSYEQYFGPGTRLTVT.

This sequence joins TRBV7-6 and TRBJ2-7; D is ambiguous. CDR1 and CDR2 (germline): SGHVS, FNYEAQ. V was pared by 0 bases and J by 1 base, with 4 bases between. The CDR3 has 13 amino acids. The DNA for the CDR3 is TGTGCCAGCAGCTTAGCCCTATCCTACGAGCAGTACTTC. This translates into CASSLALSYEQYF.

Turning to this clone: One end of the junction does not line up with germline, which may come from a read error. The J gene is TRBJ2-1, the V gene TRBV5-6; perhaps TRBD1 as D (5 bases). The CDR3 has 13 amino acids. Germline values: CDR1 SGHDT, CDR2 YYEEEE. In DNA form, the CDR3 reads TGTGCCAGCAGTTTGGACAACTACAATGAGCAGTTCTTC. It yields the protein CASSLDNYNEQFF.

The chain joins TRBV4-1 to TRBJ2-7, with TRBD1 matching 9 bases. V lost 2 bases to trimming and J lost 2 bases; unmatched junction nucleotides: 10. Germline-derived CDR1 and CDR2 are MGHRA and YSYEKL. The CDR3 consists of 17 residues. CDR3 loop: CASSQSIPGTGPYEQYF. DNA of the CDR3: TGCGCCAGCAGCCAATCTATCCCCGGGACAGGGCCCTACGAGCAGTACTTC.

This rearrangement joins TRBV25-1 to TRBJ2-1, with TRBD2 matching over 10 bases. V gave up 3 bases and J gave up 7 bases; unmatched junction bases: 15. Germline CDR1 and CDR2: MGHDK and SYGVNS. The CDR3 has 18 residues. The CDR3: CASSDPTFSSGRGNEQFF. The CDR3 coding sequence is TGTGCCAGCAGTGATCCTACGTTTTCTAGCGGGAGAGGGAATGAGCAGTTCTTC.